The 30 T cell receptor beta chains below come from one sample, sequenced in a study of blood T cells in healthy people across ages. Alongside a J-beta primer mix, a sample-barcoded 5' primer served in a second PCR lasting roughly 7 to 12 cycles. TCRdb reanalysed the 5' RACE reads using MiXCR and keeps one entry per CDR3 protein. The sample shows just under 750,000 distinct CDR3 sequences, 22% of them seen only once. Sequences were obtained from blood. These receptors were taken from a man between 65 and 80 years old in good health.

A few counts support this clonotype. The chain couples TRBV4-2 to TRBJ2-3, with D uncertain. Germline CDR1 LGHNA, CDR2 YNFKEQ. Trimming shortened V by 1 base and J by 1 base, and 12 bases separated the two germline ends. This CDR3 contains 16 residues. For the CDR3, the DNA is TGTGCCAGCAGCCAAGGAGAACCTTTGGGCACAGATACGCAGTATTTT. Translating it yields CASSQGEPLGTDTQYF.

The sample holds a few counts of this clonotype. The chain couples TRBV2 to TRBJ2-3; D is uncertain. The CDR3 runs to 15 residues. Germline V gene data show CDR1 as SNHLY and CDR2 as FYNNEI. The ends were cut back, 3 bases at V and 7 bases at J, with 17 bases in the middle. The DNA for the CDR3 is TGTGCCAGCAGTGATGATCCTCTGATCCTTAATACGCAGTATTTT. This translates into CASSDDPLILNTQYF.

The rearrangement joins TRBV6-5 to TRBJ2-5; possibly TRBD1 or TRBD2 for D (5 bases each). Trimming cost V 7 bases and J 2 bases, with 17 bases left between them. This CDR3 has 15 amino acids. The germline V gene has CDR1 MNHEY and CDR2 SVGAGI. CDR3 amino acids: CASTNQRDVQETQYF. CDR3 nucleotide sequence: TGTGCCAGCACTAATCAACGGGACGTACAAGAGACCCAGTACTTC.

In its sample, this clonotype was seen many times. The chain is built from TRBV5-1 and TRBJ2-5; D not certain. V was trimmed by 6 bases and J by 5 bases, leaving 11 bases between them. Germline lookup yields CDR1 SGHRS and CDR2 YFSETQ. The length of the CDR3 is 12 residues. CDR3 amino acids: CASIVYVETQYF. CDR3 bases: TGCGCCAGCATAGTTTACGTGGAGACCCAGTACTTC.

The chain is built from TRBV10-3 and TRBJ2-5; 9 nucleotides line up with TRBD1. The V gene's germline CDR1 is ENHRY and CDR2 SYGVKD. The CDR3 length is 14 residues. Unmatched junction bases numbered 5, after V lost 8 bases and J lost 1 base. The CDR3 DNA reads as TGTGCCATCCGGGACAGGGCGCTCCAAGAGACCCAGTACTTC. Translating it yields CAIRDRALQETQYF.

V and J are TRBV18 and TRBJ2-1, with D maybe TRBD2 (6 bases). Trimming took 1 base from V and 5 from J, leaving 15 bases between them. Germline CDR1 is KGHSH and CDR2 is LQKENI. There are 16 residues in the CDR3. The CDR3 DNA sequence: TGTGCCAGCTCACCACGTGGGACTGGTGAGCACAATGAGCAGTTCTTC. It specifies CASSPRGTGEHNEQFF.

This clonotype came up a few times. The chain combines TRBV20-1 with TRBJ2-3; tentatively, D is TRBD1 (5 bases). The germline V and J ends were trimmed by 0 bases and 0 bases, with 16 bases remaining between them. The CDR3 covers 17 residues. The germline V gene encodes CDR1 DFQATT and CDR2 SNEGSKA (reference sequence). This CDR3 reads CSARDVWGSSSTDTQYF. Here the CDR3 DNA reads TGCAGTGCTAGAGATGTTTGGGGCAGCTCTAGCACAGATACGCAGTATTTT.

In this sample, this clonotype turned up a few times. The V gene is TRBV5-1, the J gene TRBJ2-7; TRBD1 aligns across 7 bases. This CDR3 comprises 15 residues. Germline CDR1 is SGHRS and CDR2 is YFSETQ. Germline trimming cut 0 bases from V and 5 bases from J; bases unmatched to any gene: 8. CDR3 bases: TGCGCCAGCAGCTTGGCCCGAGACAGGGTCAACGAGCAGTACTTC. It yields the protein CASSLARDRVNEQYF.

The chain links TRBV29-1 to TRBJ1-3; D perhaps matches TRBD1 (6 bases). CDR1 is SQVTM, CDR2 ANQGSEA, per germline. The CDR3 extends over 13 amino acids. The V gene lost 1 base and the J gene lost 5 bases, with 9 bases spanning the gap. The CDR3 is CSVEARGRNTIYF. CDR3 nucleotide sequence: TGCAGCGTTGAAGCCAGGGGTAGAAACACCATATATTTT.

V and J are TRBV5-1 and TRBJ1-1; a weak D match, TRBD1 (6 bases). Between the trimmed V and J ends, which lost 0 bases and 6 bases, there was a span of 12 bases. From germline, CDR1 is SGHRS and CDR2 YFSETQ. This CDR3 has 14 residues. CDR3 region: CASSLGQEGAEAFF. The CDR3 DNA is TGCGCCAGCAGCTTGGGGCAGGAGGGGGCTGAAGCTTTCTTT.

Turning to this clonotype: Relative to the germline gene, one junction end is altered; a read error may explain this. This chain uses TRBV2 with TRBJ2-3, with 7 bases identical to TRBD2. This CDR3 is 15 amino acids long. CDR1 and CDR2 from the germline V gene are SNHLY and FYNNEI. DNA of the CDR3: TGTGCCAGCAGTGAAGCGCTTCCGGGGGGAGCCCCCAAGCATTTT. Translating it yields CASSEALPGGAPKHF.

The CDR3 sequence is CASSLRLGNNSPLHF. CDR3 nucleotides: TGTGCCAGCAGCTTGCGTTTGGGAAATAATTCACCCCTCCACTTT. The chain employs TRBV11-1 and TRBJ1-6; D gene ambiguous. Germline V gene data show CDR1 as SGHAT and CDR2 as FQDESV (reference sequence). The V end was cut by 3 bases, the J end by 5 bases, with 11 bases between. This CDR3 is 15 amino acids long.

V usage is TRBV7-9 and J usage is TRBJ2-1; D ambiguous. This CDR3 is 13 amino acids long. V was shortened by 3 bases and J by 6 bases, with 9 bases between the two germline ends. Germline V gene data show CDR1 as SEHNR and CDR2 as FQNEAQ (reference sequence). CDR3 amino acids: CASSLSVGNEQFF. The CDR3 bases are TGTGCCAGCAGCTTGTCGGTGGGCAATGAGCAGTTCTTC.

This clonotype was found a few times. The V gene is TRBV12-3 or TRBV12-4, the J gene TRBJ1-1; D unresolved. This CDR3 has 12 amino acids. With 6 bases removed from V and 6 bases from J, the gap between germline ends came to 11 bases. CDR3 protein: CASRYPESEAFF. CDR3 in DNA: TGTGCCAGCAGGTACCCGGAGTCTGAAGCTTTCTTT.

V is TRBV5-1 and J is TRBJ1-2; D uncertain. Looked up from germline, CDR1 is SGHRS and CDR2 is YFSETQ. The CDR3 covers 15 residues. V lost 0 bases to trimming and J lost 0 bases, with 9 bases between them. DNA for the CDR3: TGCGCCAGCAGCTTGGGGTCAGGTTCTAACTATGGCTACACCTTC. It translates to CASSLGSGSNYGYTF.

This rearrangement joins TRBV28 to TRBJ1-6; TRBD1 agrees at 7 bases. The CDR3 loop spans 15 amino acids. From germline, CDR1 is MDHEN and CDR2 SYDVKM. With V trimmed by 2 bases and J by 4 bases, 2 bases remained unmatched. CDR3 in DNA: TGTGCCAGCAGTTTAACGGGACAGTATAATTCACCCCTCCACTTT. Residues: CASSLTGQYNSPLHF.

This clonotype was detected only a few times. V usage is TRBV27 and J usage is TRBJ1-4; 9 positions agree with TRBD1. The CDR3 loop spans 14 amino acids. The germline gives CDR1 MNHEY, CDR2 SMNVEV (reference sequence). With 7 bases clipped from V and 5 bases from J, the junction kept 5 bases outside the gene matches. The CDR3 DNA reads as TGTGCCAGCAATTACGGGACAGGGAATGAAAAACTGTTTTTT. Its translation: CASNYGTGNEKLFF. Variable domain in full (rest from reference TRBV27 and TRBJ1-4): EAQVTQNPRYLITVTGKKLTVTCSQNMNHEYMSWYRQDPGLGLRQIYYSMNVEVTDKGDVPEGYKVSRKEKRNFPLILESPSPNQTSLYFCASNYGTGNEKLFFGSGTQLSVL.

The chain recombines TRBV20-1 with TRBJ2-3, with D tentatively TRBD2 (5 bases). The CDR3 is made up of 15 amino acids. Trimming removed 4 bases from V and 0 bases from J, with 14 bases in between. Per germline, CDR1 DFQATT and CDR2 SNEGSKA (reference sequence). CDR3 in amino acids: CSATTGRTSTDTQYF. CDR3 DNA: TGCAGTGCTACTACTGGGCGGACTAGCACAGATACGCAGTATTTT.

This clonotype was observed a handful of times. CDR3 DNA sequence: TGTGCCAGCAGCTATTCGGGGCGCACTGAAGCTTTCTTT. It specifies CASSYSGRTEAFF. The chain has TRBV5-5 and TRBJ1-1; a weak D match, TRBD1 (5 bases). Germline CDR1 and CDR2: SGHKS and YYEKEE (reference sequence). Trimming removed 3 bases from V and 4 bases from J, with 10 bases in between. CDR3 size: 13 residues.

This clonotype was detected only once. DNA of the CDR3: TGTGCCAGCAACCCAATGGGGTTATATACAAAGGGCTACACCTTC. It yields the protein CASNPMGLYTKGYTF. The V call is TRBV6-5, the J call TRBJ1-2, with D uncertain. Germline V gene lookup returns CDR1 MNHEY and CDR2 SVGAGI. The CDR3 length is 15 residues. V gave up 7 bases and J gave up 8 bases, with 23 bases separating them.

This clonotype was seen more than once but under ten times. V gene TRBV7-3 combines with J gene TRBJ2-5; 10 bases agree with TRBD2. The CDR3 sequence is 14 residues long. The V segment lost 5 bases and the J segment 6 bases; nucleotides outside the gene matches: 6. Germline loops: CDR1 SGHTA, CDR2 FQGTGA. The CDR3 coding sequence is TGTGCCAGCAGCCTGGGACTAGCGAGCCAGACCCAGTACTTC. It specifies CASSLGLASQTQYF.

V and J are TRBV20-1 and TRBJ2-7; D ambiguous. Germline V gene data show CDR1 as DFQATT and CDR2 as SNEGSKA (reference sequence). This CDR3 has 12 residues. Trimming shortened V by 1 base and J by 7 bases, and 11 bases separated the two germline ends. CDR3 nucleotide sequence: TGCAGTGCTAGAGTTTCTGTGGCGGAGCAGTACTTC. Translating it yields CSARVSVAEQYF.

This clonotype was detected a few times. This sequence joins TRBV12-3 or TRBV12-4 and TRBJ1-1, with 7 bases aligning to TRBD1. This CDR3 spans 15 amino acids. The ends lost 1 base at V and 1 base at J; junction bases unmatched: 3. This chain's CDR3 is CASSLGGGWNTEAFF. CDR3 sequence (DNA): TGTGCCAGCAGTTTAGGAGGGGGCTGGAACACTGAAGCTTTCTTT.

The chain is built from TRBV12-3 or TRBV12-4 and TRBJ2-6; D unclear. The V and J ends lost 5 bases and 4 bases respectively, with 15 bases between them. The CDR3 has 16 amino acids. The CDR3 bases are TGTGCCAGCAGTCCCCTCCGTTCTGGAGGGGCCAACGTCCTGACTTTC. Translation: CASSPLRSGGANVLTF.

There are a few counts of this clonotype. The V gene is TRBV12-3 or TRBV12-4, the J gene TRBJ2-7; perhaps TRBD1 as D (6 bases). CDR3 length equals 14 residues. V was clipped by 5 bases and J by 3 bases, with 14 bases between them. The CDR3: CASSPDTGFYEQYF. CDR3 coding DNA: TGTGCCAGCAGTCCGGATACAGGGTTCTACGAGCAGTACTTC.

The DNA for the CDR3 is TGCGCCAGCAGCTCAGTGACAGGGAACGAGCAGTACTTC. This gives the protein CASSSVTGNEQYF. The rearrangement links TRBV5-1 to TRBJ2-5; TRBD1 matches at 7 bases. The end of the DNA is better explained by TRBJ2-7, so the J call may be wrong. Germline V CDR1 and CDR2: SGHRS, YFSETQ. This CDR3 region has 13 residues.

The J gene is TRBJ2-7, the V gene TRBV27; the D is unclear. The CDR3 loop spans 12 amino acids. The germline V gene has CDR1 MNHEY and CDR2 SMNVEV (reference sequence). The V gene lost 9 bases and the J gene lost 1 base, with 10 bases spanning the gap. The DNA of the CDR3 is TGTGCCAGTCGTCAAGGGTCCTACGAGCAGTACTTC. Its translation: CASRQGSYEQYF.

The rearrangement links TRBV6-6 to TRBJ2-7; D is possibly TRBD2 (5 bases). Trimming left V 4 bases short and J 2 bases short, with 6 bases between. The CDR3 sequence is 12 residues long. CDR1 is MNHNY, CDR2 SVGAGI, per germline (reference sequence). The CDR3 DNA reads TGTGCCAGCAGTTCGAGGGCCTACGAGCAGTACTTC. Translated, it gives CASSSRAYEQYF.

This clonotype has a handful of counts. This rearrangement joins TRBV6-2 or TRBV6-3 to TRBJ2-7; D possibly matches TRBD1 or TRBD2 (5 bases each). The end of the DNA fits TRBJ2-1 better, so the J call may be wrong. Germline V lookup: CDR1 MNHEY, CDR2 SVGEGT. This CDR3 spans 15 amino acids. Written as DNA, the CDR3 is TGTGCCAGCAGGCCCGGGACGGCGCATCTCAATGAGCAGTTCTTC. This gives the protein CASRPGTAHLNEQFF.

The chain is built from TRBV28 and TRBJ2-3; the match to TRBD2 covers 8 bases. The CDR3 totals 16 residues. Per germline, CDR1 MDHEN and CDR2 SYDVKM. V dropped 4 bases and J dropped 4; count of bases not matched to a gene: 10. The CDR3 nucleotides are TGTGCCAGCAGTTCCCCGGGGGGGCCTCCTGCAGATACGCAGTATTTT. The encoded protein is CASSSPGGPPADTQYF. Drawing the rest from reference TRBV28 and TRBJ2-3, the complete variable domain is DVKVTQSSRYLVKRTGEKVFLECVQDMDHENMFWYRQDPGLGLRLIYFSYDVKMKEKGDIPEGYSVSREKKERFSLILESASTNQTSMYLCASSSPGGPPADTQYFGPGTRLTVL.